This TCR beta chain was sequenced in a study of T cells in Graves' hyperthyroidism and ophthalmopathy. CDR1 is KGHDR, CDR2 SFDVKD, per germline. The CDR3 runs 11 residues. V lost 5 bases and J lost 5, with 6 bases in between. This clonotype was found many times. RNA transcripts served as the template for amplifying TCR beta CDR3 regions. Using the HTBI primer set, a first-round RT-PCR was run on the TCR CDR3. TCRdb analysed the multiplex PCR reads with MiXCR anew, one entry per CDR3 protein. The table records under 400,000 distinct CDR3 sequences, around 16% of them present only once. Researchers barred patients who had uncontrolled infection, other autoimmune disease, pregnancy or lactation.

The rearrangement links TRBV24-1 to TRBJ2-7, with D hard to call. This TCR came from a woman between 18 and 30 years old with Graves' hyperthyroidism that later progressed to Graves' ophthalmopathy. What was sequenced was blood. The CDR3 reads CATSGGHEQYF. The CDR3 nucleotides read TGTGCCACCAGTGGCGGTCACGAGCAGTACTTC.